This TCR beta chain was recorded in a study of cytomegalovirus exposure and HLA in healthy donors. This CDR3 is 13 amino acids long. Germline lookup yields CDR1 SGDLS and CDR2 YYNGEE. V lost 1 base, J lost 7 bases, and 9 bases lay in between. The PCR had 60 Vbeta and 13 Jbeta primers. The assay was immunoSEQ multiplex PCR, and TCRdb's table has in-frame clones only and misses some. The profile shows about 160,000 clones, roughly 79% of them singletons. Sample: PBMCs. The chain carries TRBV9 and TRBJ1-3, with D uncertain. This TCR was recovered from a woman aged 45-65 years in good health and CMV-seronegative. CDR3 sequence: CASSVPHRNTIYF. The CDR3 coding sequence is TGTGCCAGCAGCGTACCTCATCGGAACACCATATATTTT.